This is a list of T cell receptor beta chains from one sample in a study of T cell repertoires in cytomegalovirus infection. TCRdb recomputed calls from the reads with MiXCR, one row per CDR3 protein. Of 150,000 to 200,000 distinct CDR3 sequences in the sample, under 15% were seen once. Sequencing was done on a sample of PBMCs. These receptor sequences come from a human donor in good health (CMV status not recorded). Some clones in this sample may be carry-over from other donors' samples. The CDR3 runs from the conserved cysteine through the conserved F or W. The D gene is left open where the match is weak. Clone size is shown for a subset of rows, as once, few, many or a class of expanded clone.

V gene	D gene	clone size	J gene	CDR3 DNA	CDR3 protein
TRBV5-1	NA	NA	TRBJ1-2	TGCGCCAGCAGCTACACCTCTAACTATGGCTACACCTTC	CASSYTSNYGYTF
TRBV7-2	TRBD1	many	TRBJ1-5	TGTGCCAGCAGCTTCGACAGGGGTGTAAATCAGCCCCAGCATTTT	CASSFDRGVNQPQHF
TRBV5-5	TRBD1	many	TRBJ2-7	TGTGCCAGCAGGATAGACAGGGGGCCTTACGAGCAGTACTTC	CASRIDRGPYEQYF
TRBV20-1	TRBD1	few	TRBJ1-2	TGCAGTGCTAGAGATCGACAGGGGGTGATCTATGGCTACACCTTC	CSARDRQGVIYGYTF
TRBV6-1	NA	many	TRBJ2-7	TGTGCCAGCAGTTTACAGGGCACCTTCTCCTACGAGCAGTACTTC	CASSLQGTFSYEQYF
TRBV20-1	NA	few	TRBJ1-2	TGCAGTGCTAGAGACACAGGGTATGGCTACACCTTC	CSARDTGYGYTF
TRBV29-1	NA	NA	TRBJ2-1	TGCAGCGTTGGAAGCCGCAGCTCCTACAATGAGCAGTTCTTC	CSVGSRSSYNEQFF
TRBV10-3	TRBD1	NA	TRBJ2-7	TGTGCCATCAGTGACGACAGAGACTACAGGGGGCAGGACGAGCAGTACTTC	CAISDDRDYRGQDEQYF
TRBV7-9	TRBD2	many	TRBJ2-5	TGTGCCAGCACCCTCTCAGCGGGAGACCAAGAGACCCAGTACTTC	CASTLSAGDQETQYF
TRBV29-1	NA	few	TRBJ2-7	TGCAGCGTTGAGGCAGGGTTCGGCGACGAGCAGTACTTC	CSVEAGFGDEQYF
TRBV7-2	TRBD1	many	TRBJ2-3	TGTGCCAGCAGCATATTCAGGGGGATTGGCACAGATACGCAGTATTTT	CASSIFRGIGTDTQYF
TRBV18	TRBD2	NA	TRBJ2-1	TGTGCCAGCTCACGAGATAGCGGGAACAATGAGCAGTTCTTC	CASSRDSGNNEQFF
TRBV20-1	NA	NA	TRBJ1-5	TGCAGTGCTAGACAGACGGTTAGCAATCAGCCCCAGCATTTT	CSARQTVSNQPQHF
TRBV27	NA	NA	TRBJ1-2	TGTGCCAGCAGTTTATCGATAGGGAGGGTGGCTAACTATGGCTACACCTTC	CASSLSIGRVANYGYTF
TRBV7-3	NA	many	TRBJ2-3	TGTGCCAGCAACGGGGGAAGCACAGATACGCAGTATTTT	CASNGGSTDTQYF
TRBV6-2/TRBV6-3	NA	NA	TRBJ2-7	TGTGCCAGCAGTTACAGGGGGGAAAGCTACGAGCAGTACTTC	CASSYRGESYEQYF
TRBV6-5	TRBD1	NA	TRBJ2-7	TGTGCCAGCAGACGGACAGGGATGGCTATCCACGAGCAGTACTTC	CASRRTGMAIHEQYF
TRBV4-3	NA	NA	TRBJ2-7	TGCGCCAGCAGCCCCGCGGGGACGACCTACGAGCAGTACTTC	CASSPAGTTYEQYF
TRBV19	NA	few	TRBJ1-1	TGTGCCAGTAGTATAGCCCACAGGGCAGGAAAGGCTTTCTTT	CASSIAHRAGKAFF
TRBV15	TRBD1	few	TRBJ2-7	TGTGCCACCAGCAGAGATCTGGGACAGGGATCCGAGCAGTACTTC	CATSRDLGQGSEQYF
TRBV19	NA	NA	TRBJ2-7	TGTGCCAGTACCCCGGGGGGACAGACCTCCTACGAGCAGTACTTC	CASTPGGQTSYEQYF
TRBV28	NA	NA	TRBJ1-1	TGTGCCAGCAGTCTCTGGACGGAGCGAGCTTTCTTT	CASSLWTERAFF
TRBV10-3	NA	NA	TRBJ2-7	TGTGCCATCAGTGGCCCAAGCGGAAGGTTTTCCTACGAGCAGTACTTC	CAISGPSGRFSYEQYF
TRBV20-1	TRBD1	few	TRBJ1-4	TGCAGTGCTCTCCGACAGGGAGGTGAAAAACTGTTTTTT	CSALRQGGEKLFF
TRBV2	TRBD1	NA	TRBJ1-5	TGTGCCAGCAGCCCGAGGGGGCGCGGCAATCAGCCCCAGCATTTT	CASSPRGRGNQPQHF